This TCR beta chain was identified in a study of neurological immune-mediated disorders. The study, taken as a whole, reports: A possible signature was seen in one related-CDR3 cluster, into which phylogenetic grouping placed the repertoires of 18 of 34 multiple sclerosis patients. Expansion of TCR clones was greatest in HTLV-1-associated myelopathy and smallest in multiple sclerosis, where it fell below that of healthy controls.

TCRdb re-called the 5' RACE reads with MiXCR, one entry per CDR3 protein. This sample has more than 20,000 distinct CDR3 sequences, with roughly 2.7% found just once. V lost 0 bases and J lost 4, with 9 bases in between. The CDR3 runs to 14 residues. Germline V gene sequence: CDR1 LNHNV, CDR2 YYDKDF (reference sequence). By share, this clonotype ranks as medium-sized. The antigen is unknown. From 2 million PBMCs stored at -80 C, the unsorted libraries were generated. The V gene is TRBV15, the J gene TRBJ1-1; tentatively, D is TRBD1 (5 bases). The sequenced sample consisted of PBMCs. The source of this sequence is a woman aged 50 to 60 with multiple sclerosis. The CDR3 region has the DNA TGTGCCACCAGCAGAGATCTCCAGGGCACTGAAGCTTTCTTT. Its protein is CATSRDLQGTEAFF.